This T cell receptor beta chain originates from a study of response to subunit inactivated influenza vaccine. TCRdb fed the RT-PCR reads into MiXCR, producing one record per CDR3 protein. The sample has about 500,000 distinct CDR3 sequences, more than 15% seen once. The CDR3 runs 13 residues. CDR1 and CDR2 (germline): SNHLY, FYNNEI. The ends were cut back, 4 bases at V and 12 bases at J, with 16 bases in the middle. This clonotype has a count of ten or more. This receptor was obtained from a man between 50 and 75 years old who received an inactivated influenza vaccine. V and J are TRBV2 and TRBJ2-1; maybe TRBD2 (6 bases). Sequenced material: CD4+ T cells sorted from PBMCs, taken around 2 years after vaccination. CDR3 nucleotides: TGTGCCAGCAGTGGACTAGTCGCGACTTGGCAGTTCTTC. Amino acids: CASSGLVATWQFF.